The 21 T cell receptor beta chains given below trace back to one sample, sequenced in a study of blood T cell repertoires in COVID-19. Assay used: immunoSEQ multiplex PCR; TCRdb lists only in-frame clones, some missing. The sample includes 88,000 or so clones, 85% to 90% seen only once; the top ten take roughly 1%. Material: PBMCs or T cells enriched from blood (not recorded which). These receptor sequences come from a woman in her forties or fifties with acute COVID-19.

The chain employs TRBV24-1 and TRBJ1-2; D is possibly TRBD1 (6 bases). Trimming shortened V by 5 bases and J by 7 bases, and 13 bases separated the two germline ends. The CDR3 consists of 13 residues. The germline V gene has CDR1 KGHDR and CDR2 SFDVKD. Written as DNA, the CDR3 is TGTGCCACCAGTGGCTCAACAGGGTCTGGCTACACCTTC. Protein product: CATSGSTGSGYTF.

This chain links TRBV19 with TRBJ1-3, with D possibly TRBD1 on 6 matching bases. Trimming took 5 bases from V and 5 from J, leaving 16 bases between them. The CDR3 consists of 15 residues. Looked up from germline, CDR1 is LNHDA and CDR2 is SQIVND (reference sequence). CDR3: CASSGDRDNRNTIYF. For the CDR3, the DNA is TGTGCCAGTAGTGGAGACCGGGACAACCGAAACACCATATATTTT.

The chain couples TRBV7-2 to TRBJ2-2; 7 bases match TRBD2. After removal of 2 bases from V and 0 bases from J, the junction contained 3 bases not matched to a gene. Germline CDR1 SGHTA, CDR2 FQGNSA. The CDR3 contains 16 residues. The CDR3 here is CASSLRLAANTGELFF. The CDR3 DNA sequence: TGTGCCAGCAGCTTAAGGCTAGCGGCGAACACCGGGGAGCTGTTTTTT.

CDR3 DNA sequence: TGTGCCAGCAGTTACTCATCAGGGAGGGGTCAGCCCCAGCATTTT. This translates into CASSYSSGRGQPQHF. The chain carries TRBV6-5 and TRBJ1-5; TRBD1 is a possible D gene (5 bases). CDR1 is MNHEY, CDR2 SVGAGI, per germline. This CDR3 contains 15 residues. V lost 0 bases and J lost 6, with 12 bases in between.

The chain couples TRBV6-5 to TRBJ1-5, with D perhaps TRBD1 (6 bases). V dropped 2 bases and J dropped 2 bases, with 10 bases sitting between them. The CDR3 consists of 15 residues. Germline V gene sequence: CDR1 MNHEY, CDR2 SVGAGI. The CDR3 nucleotides are TGTGCCAGCAGTTACGCGTCAGGGGGCAATCAGCCCCAGCATTTT. This codes for CASSYASGGNQPQHF.

The chain has TRBV5-1 and TRBJ1-6; D gene unclear. Germline V gene lookup returns CDR1 SGHRS and CDR2 YFSETQ. The ends were cut back, 0 bases at V and 0 bases at J, with 7 bases in the middle. This CDR3 contains 16 residues. This CDR3 reads CASSLAVRSYNSPLHF. DNA for the CDR3: TGCGCCAGCAGCTTGGCGGTGCGCTCCTATAATTCACCCCTCCACTTT.

The chain carries TRBV29-1 and TRBJ2-1; D not certain. V was trimmed by 4 bases and J by 6 bases, leaving 13 bases between them. The CDR3 spans 13 residues. Per germline, CDR1 SQVTM and CDR2 ANQGSEA. CDR3 protein: CSVGGLDGNEQFF. The DNA for the CDR3 is TGCAGCGTTGGAGGTCTAGACGGCAATGAGCAGTTCTTC.

This clone came up many times. The V and J genes are TRBV12-3 or TRBV12-4 and TRBJ1-4; D may be TRBD1 (6 bases). V shed 9 bases and J shed 0 bases, with 8 bases lying between them. CDR3 length: 13 amino acids. Here the CDR3 DNA reads TGTGCCAGTACAGGGTCAACTAATGAAAAACTGTTTTTT. Amino acids: CASTGSTNEKLFF.

This rearrangement joins TRBV10-3 to TRBJ1-2; 8 nucleotides align to TRBD1. This CDR3 has 17 amino acids. Trimming took 6 bases from V and 3 from J; bases not matched to a gene: 15. Looked up from germline, CDR1 is ENHRY and CDR2 is SYGVKD. The chain's CDR3 is CAIRKFTTGTGDYGYTF. The CDR3 region has the DNA TGTGCCATCAGAAAATTTACTACCGGGACAGGCGACTATGGCTACACCTTC.

The J gene is TRBJ2-2, the V gene TRBV11-2, with D hard to call. Germline loops: CDR1 SGHAT, CDR2 FQNNGV. Deletions cut 2 bases from V and 6 bases from J, with 10 bases between. This CDR3 comprises 14 residues. CDR3 loop: CASSLLTGAGELFF. CDR3 sequence (DNA): TGTGCCAGCAGCTTACTAACGGGTGCCGGGGAGCTGTTTTTT. Full variable domain (rest looked up from reference TRBV11-2 and TRBJ2-2): EAGVAQSPRYKIIEKRQSVAFWCNPISGHATLYWYQQILGQGPKLLIQFQNNGVVDDSQLPKDRFSAERLKGVDSTLKIQPAKLEDSAVYLCASSLLTGAGELFFGEGSRLTVL.

The CDR3 region is CASSLGLAGTTDTQYF. CDR3 coding DNA: TGCGCCAGCAGCTTGGGACTAGCGGGGACCACAGATACGCAGTATTTT. J is TRBJ2-3 and V is TRBV5-1, with 11 bases aligning to TRBD2. This CDR3 is built from 16 residues. Germline V CDR1 and CDR2: SGHRS, YFSETQ. V dropped 0 bases and J dropped 2; count of bases not matched to a gene: 2.

In this sample, this clone turned up a few times. The rearrangement joins TRBV5-4 to TRBJ2-1, with a tentative D call TRBD1 (6 bases). The CDR3 has 16 residues. V was trimmed by 4 bases and J by 2 bases, leaving 16 bases between them. Germline CDR1 is SGHNT and CDR2 is YYREEE (reference sequence). CDR3 nucleotides: TGTGCCAGCAGCAGGGACACTTATGGAACCTACAATGAGCAGTTCTTC. The encoded protein is CASSRDTYGTYNEQFF.

This clone was detected only once. The chain joins TRBV2 to TRBJ1-6; 7 bases agree with TRBD1. With V trimmed by 6 bases and J by 7 bases, 0 bases remained unmatched. The V gene's germline CDR1 is SNHLY and CDR2 FYNNEI. The length of the CDR3 is 12 residues. The CDR3 is CASRTGNSPLHF. In DNA form, the CDR3 reads TGTGCCAGCAGGACAGGGAATTCACCCCTCCACTTT. The full variable domain, completed using reference TRBV2 and TRBJ1-6, is EPEVTQTPSHQVTQMGQEVILRCVPISNHLYFYWYRQILGQKVEFLVSFYNNEISEKSEIFDDQFSVERPDGSNFTLKIRSTKLEDSAMYFCASRTGNSPLHFGNGTRLTVT.

The chain uses TRBV6-4 and TRBJ2-1; 7 bases line up with TRBD2. From germline, CDR1 is MRHNA and CDR2 SNTAGT. The CDR3 consists of 15 residues. Germline trimming cut 2 bases from V and 2 bases from J; bases unmatched to any gene: 3. The CDR3 bases are TGTGCCAGCAGTGACGGTCTAGCGGCCTACAATGAGCAGTTCTTC. As protein: CASSDGLAAYNEQFF.

The chain is built from TRBV12-5 and TRBJ2-5; D remains unclear. Germline CDR1 reads LGHNT; CDR2 reads FRNRAP. The CDR3 consists of 14 residues. V gave up 9 bases and J gave up 2 bases, with 16 bases separating them. The CDR3 spells CASHYPASQETQYF. In nucleotides, the CDR3 is TGTGCTAGCCACTACCCGGCCAGTCAAGAGACCCAGTACTTC. The entire variable domain, with the rest obtained from reference TRBV12-5 and TRBJ2-5, is as follows: DARVTQTPRHKVTEMGQEVTMRCQPILGHNTVFWYRQTMMQGLELLAYFRNRAPLDDSGMPKDRFSAEMPDATLATLKIQPSEPRDSAVYFCASHYPASQETQYFGPGTRLLVL.

The chain is built from TRBV5-4 and TRBJ1-1; 10 bases fit TRBD1. This CDR3 is built from 16 residues. The trim removed 4 bases at V and 8 bases at J, leaving 14 bases unmatched. Looked up from germline, CDR1 is SGHNT and CDR2 is YYREEE (reference sequence). The CDR3 region has the DNA TGTGCCAGCAGCCCGGAGGGGGGACAGGGGCGGTCAGAAGCTTTCTTT. Its translation is CASSPEGGQGRSEAFF.

The rearrangement uses TRBV18 and TRBJ1-1; D is ambiguous. Trimming stripped 0 bases from V and 0 bases from J, with 11 bases between. The CDR3 consists of 16 residues. Looked up from germline, CDR1 is KGHSH and CDR2 is LQKENI. The CDR3 DNA reads TGTGCCAGCTCACCACCTGGAGGGCACATGAACACTGAAGCTTTCTTT. It yields the protein CASSPPGGHMNTEAFF. Based on the CDR3 plus reference TRBV18 and TRBJ1-1, the full variable domain is NAGVMQNPRHLVRRRGQEARLRCSPMKGHSHVYWYRQLPEEGLKFMVYLQKENIIDESGMPKERFSAEFPKEGPSILRIQQVVRGDSAAYFCASSPPGGHMNTEAFFGQGTRLTVV.

The chain recombines TRBV18 with TRBJ2-5; TRBD1 aligns across 7 bases. Germline V gene data show CDR1 as KGHSH and CDR2 as LQKENI. There are 12 residues in the CDR3. The V gene end was trimmed by 6 bases and the J gene end by 5 bases; junction bases not matched to a gene: 3. CDR3 sequence (DNA): TGTGCCAGCTCCCCGACAGGGGAGACCCAGTACTTC. Translation gives CASSPTGETQYF.

J is TRBJ2-1 and V is TRBV24-1; D may be TRBD2 (7 bases). Germline-derived CDR1 and CDR2 are KGHDR and SFDVKD. This CDR3 has 16 amino acids. Trimming removed 4 bases from V and 3 bases from J, with 15 bases in between. The DNA of the CDR3 is TGTGCCACCAGTGAACGACTAGGGGGGGTCTACAATGAGCAGTTCTTC. Protein product: CATSERLGGVYNEQFF.

The V gene is TRBV7-2, the J gene TRBJ2-2; no reliable D call. This CDR3 has 13 amino acids. V lost 6 bases and J 0 bases, leaving 5 bases between the germline ends. Germline assignment: CDR1 SGHTA and CDR2 FQGNSA. CDR3 region: CASSFTNTGELFF. The CDR3 bases are TGTGCCAGCAGTTTCACGAACACCGGGGAGCTGTTTTTT.

This clone was detected only a few times. V is TRBV6-5 and J is TRBJ2-2; TRBD2 might be the D (5 bases). Germline lookup yields CDR1 MNHEY and CDR2 SVGAGI. CDR3 length: 14 residues. V shed 7 bases and J shed 3 bases, with 12 bases lying between them. Here the CDR3 DNA reads TGTGCCAGCACGAGGCCGAGGGACACCGGGGAGCTGTTTTTT. Its translation is CASTRPRDTGELFF.